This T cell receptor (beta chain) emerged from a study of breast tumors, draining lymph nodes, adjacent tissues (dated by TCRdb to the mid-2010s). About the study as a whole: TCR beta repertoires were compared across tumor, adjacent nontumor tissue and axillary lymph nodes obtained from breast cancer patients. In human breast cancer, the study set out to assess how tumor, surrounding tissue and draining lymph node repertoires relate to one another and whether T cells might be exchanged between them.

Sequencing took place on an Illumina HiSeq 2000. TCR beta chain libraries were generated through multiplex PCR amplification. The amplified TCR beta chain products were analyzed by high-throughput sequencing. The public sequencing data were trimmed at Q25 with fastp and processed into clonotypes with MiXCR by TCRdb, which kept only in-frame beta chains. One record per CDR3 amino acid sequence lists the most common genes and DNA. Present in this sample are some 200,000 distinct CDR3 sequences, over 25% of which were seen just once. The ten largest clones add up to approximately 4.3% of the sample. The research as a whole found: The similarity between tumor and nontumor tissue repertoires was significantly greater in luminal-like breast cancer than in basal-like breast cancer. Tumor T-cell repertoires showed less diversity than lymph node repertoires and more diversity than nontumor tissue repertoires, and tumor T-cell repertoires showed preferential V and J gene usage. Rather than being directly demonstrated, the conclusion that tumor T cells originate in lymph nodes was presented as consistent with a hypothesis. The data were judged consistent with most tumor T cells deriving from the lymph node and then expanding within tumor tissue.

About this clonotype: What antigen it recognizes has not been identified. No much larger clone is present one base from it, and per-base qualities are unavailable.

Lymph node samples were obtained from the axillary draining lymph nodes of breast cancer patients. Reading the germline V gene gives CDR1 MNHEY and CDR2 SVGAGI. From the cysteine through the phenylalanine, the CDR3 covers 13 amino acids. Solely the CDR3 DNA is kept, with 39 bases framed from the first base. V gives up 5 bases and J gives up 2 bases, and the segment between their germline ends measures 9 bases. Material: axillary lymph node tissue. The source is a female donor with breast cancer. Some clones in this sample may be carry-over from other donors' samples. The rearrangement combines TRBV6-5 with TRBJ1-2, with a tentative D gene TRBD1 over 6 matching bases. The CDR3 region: CASSLGHNYGYTF. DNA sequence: TGTGCCAGCAGTCTGGGACACAACTATGGCTACACCTTC.